Included here is one T cell receptor beta chain sequence, with context. This sample stems from a study of blood T cell repertoires in COVID-19. Study-level background: Samples representing acute and convalescent COVID-19 were sourced from the United States, Italy and Spain.

The V gene's germline CDR1 is DFQATT and CDR2 SNEGSKA (reference sequence). The germline V and J ends were trimmed by 2 bases and 7 bases, with 9 bases remaining between them. The CDR3 spans 11 residues. Source study methods: Reference gene primer amplification gave estimated nucleated cell counts. Assay: immunoSEQ multiplex PCR; the TCRdb copy retains only in-frame clones and omits some. V and J calls and clone size are copied from that table; D and trimming were computed from the DNA. The sample shows about 250,000 clones, around nine tenths of them seen only once. The V gene is TRBV20-1, the J gene TRBJ2-7; no clear D. Sequenced material: peripheral blood. This TCR was sampled from a man younger than 30 with active or convalescent COVID-19. CDR3 loop: CSARTTGEQYF. In DNA form, the CDR3 reads TGCAGTGCTAGAACAACCGGGGAGCAGTACTTC.